The 3 T cell receptor beta chains below were found in one sample sequenced in a study of blood T cell repertoires in COVID-19. The assay was immunoSEQ multiplex PCR, and TCRdb's table has in-frame clones only and misses some. Of approximately 300,000 clones in the sample, about 85% are singletons; the top ten hold 0.85% to 0.9%. Material for sequencing was peripheral blood. The receptor source for this set is a human donor with COVID-19, enrolled during active disease. The donor label of this sample is uncertain.

The V and J genes are TRBV18 and TRBJ1-2, with 8 bases identical to TRBD1. This CDR3 contains 13 residues. The V and J ends lost 3 bases and 4 bases, in that order; junction bases with no gene match: 1. The V gene's germline CDR1 is KGHSH and CDR2 LQKENI. This CDR3 reads CASSPQGAYGYTF. The DNA of the CDR3 is TGTGCCAGCTCACCCCAGGGGGCCTATGGCTACACCTTC.

J is TRBJ1-1 and V is TRBV6-5, with TRBD1 matching 8 bases. With V trimmed by 4 bases and J by 4 bases, 8 bases remained unmatched. The length of the CDR3 is 15 residues. Germline CDR1 is MNHEY and CDR2 is SVGAGI. The CDR3 DNA follows: TGTGCCAGCAGTTTTCAGACAGGGGCTTCCACTGAAGCTTTCTTT. Translated, it gives CASSFQTGASTEAFF.

V and J are TRBV7-3 and TRBJ2-1; 11 bases align to TRBD2. CDR1 SGHTA and CDR2 FQGTGA come from the germline V gene. CDR3 length: 16 residues. V was clipped by 6 bases and J by 4 bases; unmatched bases: 8. The CDR3 sequence is CASSTSGTSGYNEQFF. CDR3 bases: TGTGCCAGCAGTACTTCCGGGACTAGCGGATACAATGAGCAGTTCTTC.